This T cell receptor (beta chain) was captured by sequencing in a study of human T cells and chemical hapten exposure. Study overall: Researchers reported sensitizing a roughly 2 cm by roughly 2 cm upper inner arm skin site with 2% DPC. Patients were mainly female, each with alopecia areata, totalis or universalis.

From germline, CDR1 is MDHEN and CDR2 SYDVKM. J was trimmed by 8 bases and V by 1 base; bases with no gene match: 7. The CDR3 has 14 residues. The table lists this clonotype with a few counts. The library tagged each cDNA molecule with unique molecular identifiers. One entry per CDR3 protein, called by TCRdb with MiXCR from the RACE reads. There are 75,000 to 100,000 distinct CDR3 sequences in the sample; under 15% occur only once, and 2% to 2.5% lies in the top ten. The time point here: patch test 1, 2 weeks after DPC sensitization. Noted treatment: therapeutic diphenylcyclopropenone sensitization with weekly scalp DPC. The template was total RNA from unfractionated whole blood.

The chain uses TRBV28 and TRBJ1-2; 7 bases are shared with TRBD1. This TCR was recovered from a woman aged 35 to 49 with alopecia areata. Some clones in this sample may be carry-over from other donors' samples. Material: whole blood, obtained in connection with sensitization to the hapten diphenylcyclopropenone (DPC). The chain's CDR3 is CASSLYRGGRGYTF. The DNA of the CDR3 is TGTGCCAGCAGTTTATACAGGGGAGGTCGCGGCTACACCTTC.